This passage covers 22 T cell receptor beta chains from one sample sequenced in a study of blood T cell repertoires in COVID-19. The method was immunoSEQ multiplex PCR; TCRdb's version includes in-frame clones alone and lacks a portion of them. The sample contains around 160,000 clones, around 85% of which appear only once. The sample was peripheral blood. These receptors were taken from a woman aged 40 to 55 with active or convalescent COVID-19.

The V gene is TRBV27, the J gene TRBJ1-1; tentative D call: TRBD1 (6 bases). The CDR3 is 14 amino acids. The V end lost 3 bases, the J end lost 2 bases, and 10 bases lay between the germline ends. The germline CDR1 and CDR2 sequences are MNHEY and SMNVEV (reference sequence). CDR3 coding DNA: TGTGCCAGCAGTTTGGGGACACCCAACACTGAAGCTTTCTTT. It translates to CASSLGTPNTEAFF.

V is TRBV9 and J is TRBJ2-2, with 7 bases matching TRBD2. The CDR3 extends over 17 amino acids. Trimming took 2 bases from V and 0 from J; bases not matched to a gene: 7. The germline V gene has CDR1 SGDLS and CDR2 YYNGEE. CDR3 DNA sequence: TGTGCCAGCAGCGTCAGACTAGCCCCGACGAACACCGGGGAGCTGTTTTTT. This codes for CASSVRLAPTNTGELFF.

The rearrangement uses TRBV27 and TRBJ2-2; no definite D call. This CDR3 is 14 amino acids long. Trimming removed 2 bases from V and 8 bases from J, with 12 bases in between. Germline V gene data show CDR1 as MNHEY and CDR2 as SMNVEV (reference sequence). CDR3 in amino acids: CASSLPVEQGELFF. The DNA for the CDR3 is TGTGCCAGCAGTTTACCGGTCGAGCAAGGGGAGCTGTTTTTT.

The V and J genes are TRBV5-1 and TRBJ1-6; the D is unclear. Germline V lookup: CDR1 SGHRS, CDR2 YFSETQ. Trimming cost V 4 bases and J 0 bases, with 17 bases left between them. The CDR3 sequence is 18 residues long. The CDR3 DNA is TGCGCCAGCAGCCCCGAGGGTCCCCCAAGCTCCTATAATTCACCCCTCCACTTT. Amino acids: CASSPEGPPSSYNSPLHF.

V and J are TRBV10-1 and TRBJ2-4, with 12 bases lining up with TRBD1. CDR3 length equals 18 residues. The trim removed 10 bases at V and 0 bases at J, leaving 13 bases unmatched. Per the germline V gene, CDR1 is WNHNN and CDR2 is SYGVQD (reference sequence). The CDR3 here is CATPGQGALRLAKNIQYF. Here the CDR3 DNA reads TGCGCCACCCCGGGACAGGGGGCACTCCGCCTAGCCAAAAACATTCAGTACTTC.

The V call is TRBV28, the J call TRBJ2-7, with a weak D call TRBD1 (6 bases). V was trimmed by 6 bases and J by 0 bases, leaving 12 bases between them. The V gene's germline CDR1 is MDHEN and CDR2 SYDVKM. There are 14 residues in the CDR3. The CDR3 DNA follows: TGTGCCAGCAGCAAAGGGGGAGCCTCCTACGAGCAGTACTTC. It yields the protein CASSKGGASYEQYF.

The V gene is TRBV9, the J gene TRBJ2-1, with 9 bases aligning to TRBD1. J was trimmed by 1 base and V by 4 bases; bases with no gene match: 9. This CDR3 region has 17 residues. Germline lookup yields CDR1 SGDLS and CDR2 YYNGEE. This chain's CDR3 is CASSLGPDRGSYNEQFF. The CDR3 DNA reads as TGTGCCAGCAGCCTGGGCCCGGACAGGGGATCCTACAATGAGCAGTTCTTC.

The CDR3 DNA follows: TGTGCCAGCAGCAAACCGGGACAGGGCTACGAGCAGTACTTC. This translates into CASSKPGQGYEQYF. This sequence joins TRBV27 and TRBJ2-7, with 9 nucleotides matching TRBD1. Germline assignment: CDR1 MNHEY and CDR2 SMNVEV (reference sequence). The CDR3 loop spans 14 amino acids. The J segment lost 3 bases and the V segment lost 6 bases, leaving 6 bases of the junction unmatched.

This clone was detected a few times. This sequence joins TRBV10-3 and TRBJ1-2; 7 bases line up with TRBD1. Germline assignment: CDR1 ENHRY and CDR2 SYGVKD. With 2 bases clipped from V and 6 bases from J, the junction kept 6 bases outside the gene matches. The CDR3 totals 14 residues. CDR3 loop: CAISERGQGDGYTF. CDR3 bases: TGTGCCATCAGTGAGCGGGGCCAGGGGGATGGCTACACCTTC.

In this sample, this clone turned up once. The chain is built from TRBV18 and TRBJ2-7; D is ambiguous. Germline CDR1 reads KGHSH; CDR2 reads LQKENI. CDR3 length: 14 residues. Trimming removed 2 bases from V and 2 bases from J, with 10 bases in between. This chain's CDR3 is CASSPGTVTYEQYF. CDR3 coding DNA: TGTGCCAGCTCACCAGGTACAGTTACCTACGAGCAGTACTTC.

This clone was detected once. V is TRBV28 and J is TRBJ1-2; no definite D call. Trimming cost V 7 bases and J 4 bases, with 13 bases left between them. The CDR3 is 13 residues long. Germline V CDR1 and CDR2: MDHEN, SYDVKM. CDR3 amino acids: CASTYDGGYGYTF. Here the CDR3 DNA reads TGTGCCAGCACCTATGACGGAGGCTATGGCTACACCTTC.

V gene TRBV11-3 combines with J gene TRBJ2-2; 7 bases are a match to TRBD1. V gave up 5 bases and J gave up 5 bases; unmatched junction bases: 2. Germline CDR1 is SGHNT and CDR2 is YENEEA. The length of the CDR3 is 13 residues. CDR3 bases: TGTGCCAGCAGCCGACAGGGAACCGGGGAGCTGTTTTTT. It is translated as CASSRQGTGELFF. Full variable domain (rest looked up from reference TRBV11-3 and TRBJ2-2): EAGVVQSPRYKIIEKKQPVAFWCNPISGHNTLYWYLQNLGQGPELLIRYENEEAVDDSQLPKDRFSAERLKGVDSTLKIQPAELGDSAVYLCASSRQGTGELFFGEGSRLTVL.

The chain has TRBV5-1 and TRBJ1-2; 9 bases match TRBD1. CDR3 length: 15 amino acids. After removal of 2 bases from V and 2 bases from J, the junction contained 4 bases not matched to a gene. Germline CDR1 is SGHRS and CDR2 is YFSETQ. For the CDR3, the DNA is TGCGCCAGCAGCTTCGACAGGGGGGCCAACTATGGCTACACCTTC. Its protein product is CASSFDRGANYGYTF.

The chain recombines TRBV29-1 with TRBJ1-4; TRBD1 is a possible D gene (5 bases). This CDR3 is 13 amino acids long. Germline-derived CDR1 and CDR2 are SQVTM and ANQGSEA. Trimming removed 4 bases from V and 3 bases from J, with 9 bases in between. CDR3 coding DNA: TGCAGCGTTGGGGGCAGGGCTAATGAAAAACTGTTTTTT. Translation gives CSVGGRANEKLFF.

In nucleotides, the CDR3 is TGTGCCAGCAGTTTATACCCCCAGGGGGCAGTTAAGATGAACACTGAAGCTTTCTTT. It specifies CASSLYPQGAVKMNTEAFF. The chain couples TRBV27 to TRBJ1-1, with TRBD1 matching 8 bases. The CDR3 is 19 amino acids. The germline V gene has CDR1 MNHEY and CDR2 SMNVEV (reference sequence). With 1 base clipped from V and 0 bases from J, the junction kept 13 bases outside the gene matches.

The gene calls are TRBV5-4 and TRBJ2-3, with D possibly matching TRBD2 (6 bases). The CDR3 spans 17 residues. Trimming left V 3 bases short and J 2 bases short, with 19 bases between. Germline assignment: CDR1 SGHNT and CDR2 YYREEE (reference sequence). The CDR3 sequence is CASSSPSGGADTDTQYF. CDR3 coding DNA: TGTGCCAGCAGCTCCCCAAGTGGCGGGGCCGACACAGATACGCAGTATTTT.

The CDR3 coding sequence is TGCGCCAGCAGCGGGCAGAGAAACACTGAAGCTTTCTTT. The encoded protein is CASSGQRNTEAFF. The chain links TRBV4-3 to TRBJ1-1; unclear D gene. The CDR3 contains 13 residues. CDR1 and CDR2 from the germline V gene are LGHNA and YSLEER. V was clipped by 5 bases and J by 2 bases, with 9 bases between them.

The chain employs TRBV5-6 and TRBJ1-2, with TRBD1 as a possible D gene (5 bases). The V gene's germline CDR1 is SGHDT and CDR2 YYEEEE. There are 15 residues in the CDR3. V lost 0 bases, J lost 2 bases, and 11 bases lay in between. This CDR3 reads CASSLGAGKNYGYTF. The CDR3 nucleotides are TGTGCCAGCAGCTTGGGCGCAGGGAAGAACTATGGCTACACCTTC.

V usage is TRBV5-1 and J usage is TRBJ2-5; D may be TRBD1 (8 bases). V was cut by 7 bases and J by 2 bases, with 12 bases left in between. The CDR3 runs to 13 residues. Germline CDR1 reads SGHRS; CDR2 reads YFSETQ. In DNA form, the CDR3 reads TGCGCCAGCGGGAGGGACAGGCAAGAGACCCAGTACTTC. Translating it yields CASGRDRQETQYF.

The rearrangement uses TRBV12-5 and TRBJ1-1, with D unresolved. Trimming stripped 3 bases from V and 4 bases from J, with 9 bases between. This CDR3 contains 13 residues. Germline assignment: CDR1 LGHNT and CDR2 FRNRAP. This CDR3 reads CASGFSPGTEAFF. The CDR3 DNA follows: TGTGCTAGTGGTTTTAGTCCGGGCACTGAAGCTTTCTTT.

The sample holds one count of this clone. Additional DNA sequences in this sample encode the identical CDR3. The V call is TRBV11-2, the J call TRBJ2-1, with D unclear. V lost 2 bases to trimming and J lost 0 bases, with 8 bases between them. This CDR3 region has 15 residues. Germline CDR1 SGHAT, CDR2 FQNNGV. The CDR3 region is CASSLRTSSYNEQFF. CDR3 in DNA: TGTGCCAGCAGCTTACGAACGAGCTCCTACAATGAGCAGTTCTTC.

The chain combines TRBV5-1 with TRBJ2-7, with TRBD2 as a possible D gene (6 bases). CDR3 length equals 13 residues. CDR1 and CDR2 from the germline V gene are SGHRS and YFSETQ. Trimming took off 0 bases at V and 6 bases at J, with 10 bases between the two ends. CDR3 bases: TGCGCCAGCAGCTTGGGGGGGACTCCCGAGCAGTACTTC. Protein product: CASSLGGTPEQYF.